This T cell receptor beta chain came from a study of vaccination and CD4 T cells after COVID-19. About the research overall: As their vaccination, participants received two doses of either BNT162b2 or mRNA-1273 vaccine. Overlapping peptides covering the spike proteins of SARS-CoV-2, HCoV-NL63, HCoV-OC43 and HCoV-229E were added to stimulate cells.

Treatment here: roughly ten-day PBMC culture with coronavirus spike peptide pools or control peptides (ViraFEST assay). Gathered ahead of the COVID-19 pandemic (2011-2018) were the CD4+ T cells of the unexposed donor. With respect to this clonotype: Its target is not known.

Germline CDR1 is DFQATT and CDR2 is SNEGSKA (reference sequence). V was shortened by 0 bases and J by 7 bases, with 13 bases between the two germline ends. This CDR3 is 14 amino acids long. With the Oncomine TCR Beta short-read assay, DNA from cultured CD4+ T cells was sequenced. Scientists extracted genomic DNA from CD4+ T cells grown in culture. Via MiXCR, TCRdb re-called the PCR reads, giving one row per CDR3 protein. The data contain some 2,000 distinct CDR3 sequences, 60% of them singletons. The source of this sequence is a human donor in good health. The sequenced sample was CD4+ T cells from blood, cultured in vitro. This sequence joins TRBV20-1 and TRBJ1-5, with TRBD1 as a possible D gene (5 bases). This chain's CDR3 is CSARDRVGRQPQHF. CDR3 bases: TGCAGTGCTAGAGACAGGGTAGGGCGGCAGCCCCAGCATTTT.